These 13 T cell receptor beta chains were sequenced from one sample in a study of blood T cell repertoires in COVID-19. This table comes from immunoSEQ multiplex PCR, and its TCRdb copy is limited to in-frame clones, with some not included. The sample shows some 100,000 clones, around 88% of them seen only once. The sequenced sample was peripheral blood. The receptor source for this set is a human donor with acute or convalescent COVID-19. The donor label of this sample is uncertain.

The chain joins TRBV9 to TRBJ1-1, with TRBD1 identical over 11 bases. CDR3 length: 13 amino acids. V lost 7 bases and J lost 4; bases outside the gene matches: 3. Germline CDR1 and CDR2: SGDLS and YYNGEE. CDR3 nucleotide sequence: TGTGCCAGCTCCGGACAGGGGGCCACTGAAGCTTTCTTT. It is translated as CASSGQGATEAFF.

This chain uses TRBV18 with TRBJ2-3; 7 bases align to TRBD2. V was pared by 0 bases and J by 1 base, with 16 bases of the junction left unmatched. CDR3 length equals 20 residues. Per the germline V gene, CDR1 is KGHSH and CDR2 is LQKENI. The CDR3 DNA follows: TGTGCCAGCTCACCACCCGTGGGGGGGGACCTCGATACAGGCACAGATACGCAGTATTTT. Translation: CASSPPVGGDLDTGTDTQYF.

The chain has TRBV30 and TRBJ1-2; tentative D call: TRBD1 (5 bases). Per germline, CDR1 GTSNPN and CDR2 SVGIG (reference sequence). The CDR3 consists of 14 residues. V lost 2 bases to trimming and J lost 8 bases, with 18 bases between them. CDR3 bases: TGTGCCTGGAGTTCCGGTAATCAGGGAGGGGGCTACACCTTC. This codes for CAWSSGNQGGGYTF.

The rearrangement uses TRBV10-3 and TRBJ1-2, with TRBD1 identical over 8 bases. Germline values: CDR1 ENHRY, CDR2 SYGVKD. V lost 6 bases, J lost 5 bases, and 5 bases stayed unmatched. CDR3 length equals 13 residues. CDR3 coding DNA: TGTGCCATCAGCCCCGACAGGGGTTATGGCTACACCTTC. Encoded protein: CAISPDRGYGYTF.

The chain has TRBV29-1 and TRBJ2-7; 8 nucleotides line up with TRBD1. CDR1 is SQVTM and CDR2 is ANQGSEA in the germline V gene. This CDR3 contains 15 residues. Trimming took 2 bases from V and 7 from J; bases not matched to a gene: 13. CDR3 coding DNA: TGCAGCGTTGAAAATCCGGACAGGGAACTTGGAGAGCAGTACTTC. This gives the protein CSVENPDRELGEQYF.

V is TRBV11-2 and J is TRBJ2-7, with TRBD2 identical over 12 bases. Germline CDR1 and CDR2: SGHAT and FQNNGV. V lost 1 base to trimming and J lost 0 bases; unmatched junction nucleotides: 4. CDR3 size: 17 residues. CDR3 sequence reads: CASSLASGRVNSYEQYF. CDR3 coding DNA: TGTGCCAGCAGCTTAGCTAGCGGGAGGGTAAACTCCTACGAGCAGTACTTC.

This chain links TRBV18 with TRBJ1-3, with 10 bases that match TRBD1. CDR1 is KGHSH and CDR2 is LQKENI in the germline V gene. The CDR3 contains 16 residues. V dropped 4 bases and J dropped 5; count of bases not matched to a gene: 8. In DNA form, the CDR3 reads TGTGCCAGCTCACAACCGGGACAGGGGTTCAGAAACACCATATATTTT. Protein sequence: CASSQPGQGFRNTIYF.

This chain uses TRBV2 with TRBJ2-2; TRBD2 might be the D (7 bases). The V and J ends lost 4 bases and 6 bases respectively, with 12 bases between them. Germline V CDR1 and CDR2: SNHLY, FYNNEI. CDR3 length: 14 amino acids. CDR3 bases: TGTGCCAGCAGTGGAACAGGGAGGGCCGGGGAGCTGTTTTTT. It is translated as CASSGTGRAGELFF.

The chain carries TRBV19 and TRBJ1-5, with 7 bases matching TRBD1. The germline gives CDR1 LNHDA, CDR2 SQIVND (reference sequence). There are 12 residues in the CDR3. V gave up 8 bases and J gave up 4 bases; unmatched junction bases: 2. Here the CDR3 DNA reads TGTGCCAGTGGGGACAGTAATCAGCCCCAGCATTTT. Amino acids: CASGDSNQPQHF.

The chain is built from TRBV7-5 and TRBJ2-7; the DNA was not used to check the table's D call, TRBD2. TRBV7-5 is a pseudogene segment. The CDR3 length is 13 residues. CDR3 coding DNA: TGTGCCAGAAGCCCCTTTTTGTTCGACGAGCAGTACTTC. Its protein product is CARSPFLFDEQYF.

The table lists this clone with a count of one. The chain carries TRBV5-4 and TRBJ1-4, with TRBD1 identical over 10 bases. V gave up 5 bases and J gave up 6 bases; unmatched junction bases: 10. This CDR3 is 16 amino acids long. Per germline, CDR1 SGHNT and CDR2 YYREEE (reference sequence). The CDR3, as DNA: TGTGCCAGCAGAGAGGGACCCGGACAGGGGGATGAAAAACTGTTTTTT. Its protein is CASREGPGQGDEKLFF.

The chain links TRBV28 to TRBJ1-2, with D perhaps matching TRBD1 (5 bases). The germline gives CDR1 MDHEN, CDR2 SYDVKM. The CDR3 spans 13 residues. V was cut by 3 bases and J by 5 bases, with 10 bases left in between. The CDR3 sequence: CASSLGGRYGYTF. The CDR3 DNA follows: TGTGCCAGCAGTTTGGGGGGACGTTATGGCTACACCTTC.

This sequence joins TRBV5-5 and TRBJ1-4; 9 bases match TRBD1. Germline assignment: CDR1 SGHKS and CDR2 YYEKEE (reference sequence). V gave up 4 bases and J gave up 8 bases; unmatched junction bases: 9. This CDR3 spans 15 amino acids. The CDR3 nucleotides read TGTGCCAGCAGCATCGACAGGGGGTTACGGGAAAAACTGTTTTTT. It yields the protein CASSIDRGLREKLFF.